The text below deals with one T cell receptor beta chain. The germline V and J ends were trimmed by 6 bases and 5 bases, with 11 bases remaining between them. The CDR3 runs to 12 residues. The germline V gene has CDR1 SGHKS and CDR2 YYEKEE (reference sequence). These data originate in a study of blood T cell repertoires in COVID-19. This table comes from immunoSEQ multiplex PCR, and its TCRdb copy is limited to in-frame clones, with some not included. The table shows around 300,000 clones, with about 90% occurring only once. The chain combines TRBV5-5 with TRBJ2-5, with D hard to call. This TCR was sampled from a woman in her 30s with COVID-19, enrolled during active disease. Sequencing was carried out using peripheral blood. DNA of the CDR3: TGTGCCAGCAACCCCGACTGGGAGACCCAGTACTTC. It codes for CASNPDWETQYF.